This T cell receptor (beta chain) emerged from a study of identical twins. Findings of the study overall: Zero-insertion results could be subject to partial confounding by invariant MAIT and iNKT cells. Less excess twin sharing appeared in beta out-of-frame sequences. Interpretation of the results relied on cross-sectional statistical analysis and not on following the same donors.

Germline V gives CDR1 DFQATT, CDR2 SNEGSKA (reference sequence). The CDR3 covers 18 residues. The V and J ends lost 3 bases and 1 base respectively, with 22 bases between them. Template switching (which added a universal primer site) was used, and cDNA carried unique molecular identifiers. TCRdb independently ran MiXCR on the 5' RACE reads; one entry per CDR3 protein. The sample includes hundreds of thousands of distinct CDR3 sequences, roughly an eighth of them seen just once. About this clonotype itself: Its antigen is as yet unknown.

The chain links TRBV20-1 to TRBJ1-5; weak D call: TRBD1 (6 bases). The sample was memory (CD45RO+) T cells sorted from blood. The clonotype comes from a woman aged 18-29 years in good health. CDR3: CSARVRDKGVSSNQPQHF. The CDR3 region has the DNA TGCAGTGCTAGGGTTCGGGATAAGGGGGTATCAAGCAATCAGCCCCAGCATTTT.